These 2 T cell receptor beta chains originate from one sample sequenced in a study of blood T cell repertoires in COVID-19. Profiling relied on immunoSEQ multiplex PCR, and the TCRdb table lists in-frame clones only, not all of them. This sample has fewer than 40,000 clones, with about 85% found just once. Sequenced material: peripheral blood. These receptors all stem from a man between 65 and 79 years old with COVID-19, enrolled during active disease.

The chain combines TRBV9 with TRBJ2-1; 8 bases map to TRBD2. Looked up from germline, CDR1 is SGDLS and CDR2 is YYNGEE. The CDR3 sequence is 17 residues long. Trimming cost V 3 bases and J 0 bases; bases outside gene matches: 8. The CDR3 DNA follows: TGTGCCAGCAGCGCTGGCGGGGGGCATCGCTCCTACAATGAGCAGTTCTTC. This codes for CASSAGGGHRSYNEQFF.

J is TRBJ2-5 and V is TRBV5-1, with TRBD2 matching over 13 bases. The CDR3 sequence is 15 residues long. Germline assignment: CDR1 SGHRS and CDR2 YFSETQ. V was pared by 4 bases and J by 2 bases, with 2 bases of the junction left unmatched. Written as DNA, the CDR3 is TGCGCCAGCAGCGAGGGACTAGCGGGGCAAGAGACCCAGTACTTC. Its translation: CASSEGLAGQETQYF. The whole variable domain, filled in from reference TRBV5-1 and TRBJ2-5, reads KAGVTQTPRYLIKTRGQQVTLSCSPISGHRSVSWYQQTPGQGLQFLFEYFSETQRNKGNFPGRFSGRQFSNSRSEMNVSTLELGDSALYLCASSEGLAGQETQYFGPGTRLLVL.